These 31 T cell receptor beta chains were all obtained from the same sample, sequenced in a study of blood T cell repertoires in COVID-19 (TCRdb year 2020). Library preparation employed the immunoSEQ multiplex PCR assay. Sourced from immuneACCESS, this table was stored by TCRdb with only in-frame sequences that have V and J called. A share of the clones is absent; for the studies checked, an unresolved V gene accounts for under half, and the remainder has no known explanation. The sample contains 60,000 to 85,000 clones, roughly 80% of them found a single time. Under 20% of the sample goes to the ten largest clones. Sample: peripheral blood. The receptors were gathered from a woman aged 60 to 75 with acute or convalescent COVID-19.

J is TRBJ2-7 and V is TRBV18; 9 bases line up with TRBD1. J was trimmed by 7 bases and V by 5 bases; bases with no gene match: 3. In germline, CDR1 is KGHSH, CDR2 LQKENI. The length of the CDR3 is 12 residues. CDR3 protein: CASSTGGKEQYV. The CDR3 DNA is TGTGCCAGCTCAACAGGGGGCAAAGAGCAGTACGTC.

Turning to this clone: The germline gene is not matched at one end of the junction; a read error may be the cause. The gene calls are TRBV29-1 and TRBJ1-4, with D uncertain. CDR3 length: 12 residues. Looked up from germline, CDR1 is SQVTM and CDR2 is ANQGSEA. In DNA form, the CDR3 reads TGCAGCGTTTTAGAGGAGTCCTCGGTCGTCCGGTTT. Amino acids: CSVLEESSVVRF.

V gene TRBV18 combines with J gene TRBJ1-4, with 8 bases lining up with TRBD1. The germline V gene encodes CDR1 KGHSH and CDR2 LQKENI. The V gene end was trimmed by 2 bases and the J gene end by 8 bases; junction bases not matched to a gene: 13. This CDR3 is 17 amino acids long. DNA of the CDR3: TGTGCCAGCTCACCAATTCATATTCAACAGGGGGAGGAAAAACTGTTTTTT. Amino acids: CASSPIHIQQGEEKLFF.

The rearrangement uses TRBV9 and TRBJ1-2, with D maybe TRBD1 (6 bases). The V gene's germline CDR1 is SGDLS and CDR2 YYNGEE. This CDR3 has 15 residues. Trimming cost V 6 bases and J 4 bases, with 19 bases left between them. The CDR3 loop is CASTPGQGSIYGYTF. CDR3 DNA sequence: TGTGCCAGCACCCCTGGGCAGGGGAGTATCTATGGCTACACCTTC.

The V and J genes are TRBV7-2 and TRBJ1-2, with D perhaps TRBD1 (5 bases). Germline CDR1 reads SGHTA; CDR2 reads FQGNSA. The CDR3 contains 13 residues. The germline V and J ends were trimmed by 4 bases and 8 bases, with 14 bases remaining between them. The CDR3, as DNA: TGTGCCAGCAGCTCCCCAGGGAGGCCCGGCTACACCTTC. Its translation is CASSSPGRPGYTF.

The rearrangement joins TRBV5-1 to TRBJ2-7; TRBD1 might be the D (6 bases). The germline V and J ends were trimmed by 2 bases and 2 bases, with 11 bases remaining between them. From germline, CDR1 is SGHRS and CDR2 YFSETQ. The CDR3 sequence is 14 residues long. CDR3 amino acids: CASSLTGSAYEQYF. The CDR3 coding sequence is TGCGCCAGCAGCTTAACAGGGAGCGCCTACGAGCAGTACTTC.

This chain connects TRBV30 to TRBJ2-3; D perhaps matches TRBD2 (6 bases). CDR3 length equals 13 residues. V was cut by 3 bases and J by 3 bases, with 10 bases left in between. In germline, CDR1 is GTSNPN, CDR2 SVGIG (reference sequence). The CDR3 loop reads CAWREGVTDTQYF. CDR3 DNA sequence: TGTGCCTGGAGGGAGGGAGTAACAGATACGCAGTATTTT.

The genes are TRBV24-1 and TRBJ2-5; D possibly corresponds to TRBD1 (8 bases). CDR1 is KGHDR, CDR2 SFDVKD, per germline. The CDR3 extends over 13 amino acids. Trimming left V 6 bases short and J 5 bases short, with 12 bases between. The CDR3, as DNA: TGTGCCACCAGTAACAGGGGGGGGGAGACCCAGTACTTC. It is translated as CATSNRGGETQYF.

This clone was detected only a few times. V is TRBV7-6 and J is TRBJ1-2; 7 bases agree with TRBD1. The CDR3 has 13 amino acids. The trim removed 5 bases at V and 7 bases at J, leaving 7 bases unmatched. The germline V gene has CDR1 SGHVS and CDR2 FNYEAQ. CDR3 protein: CASSNEGAFGYTF. In nucleotides, the CDR3 is TGTGCCAGCAGCAACGAGGGGGCCTTTGGCTACACCTTC.

The V call is TRBV5-4, the J call TRBJ2-2; a possible D gene is TRBD2 (5 bases). V dropped 2 bases and J dropped 1 base, with 12 bases sitting between them. This CDR3 spans 16 amino acids. From germline, CDR1 is SGHNT and CDR2 YYREEE (reference sequence). The DNA for the CDR3 is TGTGCCAGCAGCTTCGGCTCGGGGATGAACACCGGGGAGCTGTTTTTT. This translates into CASSFGSGMNTGELFF.

The V and J genes are TRBV19 and TRBJ1-2; possibly TRBD1 for D (5 bases). Germline CDR1 LNHDA, CDR2 SQIVND (reference sequence). Trimming stripped 4 bases from V and 3 bases from J, with 15 bases between. This CDR3 spans 15 amino acids. The CDR3 protein is CASSTPGYADYGYTF. In DNA form, the CDR3 reads TGTGCCAGTAGTACTCCAGGGTACGCTGACTATGGCTACACCTTC.

The CDR3, as DNA: TGTGCCAGCAGCTACGGGACAGGCCATTCACCCCTCCACTTT. Translation: CASSYGTGHSPLHF. The chain carries TRBV6-4 and TRBJ1-6; 8 nucleotides match TRBD1. Germline CDR1 is MRHNA and CDR2 is SNTAGT. V lost 6 bases and J lost 8; bases outside the gene matches: 6. CDR3 length: 14 residues.

This clone was picked up one time. The gene calls are TRBV19 and TRBJ2-5; maybe TRBD1 (6 bases). V was trimmed by 1 base and J by 2 bases, leaving 8 bases between them. From germline, CDR1 is LNHDA and CDR2 SQIVND (reference sequence). The CDR3 runs to 14 residues. CDR3 protein: CASSIGQGQETQYF. The DNA of the CDR3 is TGTGCCAGTAGTATAGGGCAGGGGCAAGAGACCCAGTACTTC. Together with reference TRBV19 and TRBJ2-5, the CDR3 gives the full variable domain: DGGITQSPKYLFRKEGQNVTLSCEQNLNHDAMYWYRQDPGQGLRLIYYSQIVNDFQKGDIAEGYSVSREKKESFPLTVTSAQKNPTAFYLCASSIGQGQETQYFGPGTRLLVL.

This clone was seen only a few times. The genes are TRBV3-1 (or the pseudogene TRBV3-2) and TRBJ2-1, with D perhaps TRBD1 (5 bases). CDR1 is LGHDT, CDR2 YNNKEL, per germline (reference sequence). The CDR3 is 16 amino acids. Trimming removed 0 bases at V and 9 bases at J, with 18 bases between. The CDR3 nucleotides read TGTGCCAGCAGCCAAGAGAGCTGGACCAGGGCTACTGAGCAGTTCTTC. Its protein is CASSQESWTRATEQFF.

This rearrangement joins TRBV30 to TRBJ2-1, with 8 bases lining up with TRBD2. The CDR3 spans 13 residues. V dropped 0 bases and J dropped 7; count of bases not matched to a gene: 2. CDR1 GTSNPN and CDR2 SVGIG come from the germline V gene (reference sequence). CDR3 in DNA: TGTGCCTGGAGTGTGGGACTAGAGAATGAGCAGTTCTTC. This encodes CAWSVGLENEQFF.

This clone was counted a few times. The rearrangement joins TRBV6-6 to TRBJ1-1, with 9 bases fitting TRBD1. V gave up 2 bases and J gave up 4 bases; unmatched junction bases: 2. The CDR3 has 14 amino acids. CDR1 is MNHNY and CDR2 is SVGAGI in the germline V gene (reference sequence). CDR3 DNA: TGTGCCAGCAGTTACGGGACAGGGACCACTGAAGCTTTCTTT. Translating gives CASSYGTGTTEAFF.

This clone was observed a few times. The V gene is TRBV11-2, the J gene TRBJ1-2; D unresolved. CDR1 and CDR2 from the germline V gene are SGHAT and FQNNGV. The CDR3 sequence is 13 residues long. V was pared by 2 bases and J by 7 bases, with 11 bases between. CDR3 loop: CASSLRELSGYTF. The CDR3 DNA follows: TGTGCCAGCAGCTTACGGGAATTGTCTGGCTACACCTTC. Full variable domain (outside the CDR3, taken from reference TRBV11-2 and TRBJ1-2): EAGVAQSPRYKIIEKRQSVAFWCNPISGHATLYWYQQILGQGPKLLIQFQNNGVVDDSQLPKDRFSAERLKGVDSTLKIQPAKLEDSAVYLCASSLRELSGYTFGSGTRLTVV.

This clone was seen only once. CDR3 nucleotide sequence: TGCGCCAGCAGCCCGGGACTGGGAACTGAAGCTTTCTTT. Residues: CASSPGLGTEAFF. V gene TRBV5-1 combines with J gene TRBJ1-1, with a weak D call TRBD1 (5 bases). There are 13 residues in the CDR3. V was cut by 4 bases and J by 5 bases, with 12 bases left in between. The germline V gene has CDR1 SGHRS and CDR2 YFSETQ.

The J gene is TRBJ2-3, the V gene TRBV10-3, with D maybe TRBD1 (5 bases). Trimming took 8 bases from V and 3 from J, leaving 12 bases between them. Germline CDR1 is ENHRY and CDR2 is SYGVKD. The CDR3 consists of 13 residues. The CDR3 region has the DNA TGTGCCATCGCAACAGGACGGACAGATACGCAGTATTTT. Its protein product is CAIATGRTDTQYF.

The genes are TRBV27 and TRBJ2-7, with 10 nucleotides matching TRBD1. V lost 3 bases, J lost 6 bases, and 5 bases stayed unmatched. This CDR3 comprises 14 residues. Germline CDR1 MNHEY, CDR2 SMNVEV (reference sequence). CDR3 coding DNA: TGTGCCAGCAGTTTCTGGGACAGGGGTTCCGAGCAGTACGTC. Its translation: CASSFWDRGSEQYV.

The chain couples TRBV19 to TRBJ1-6, with 8 positions matching TRBD1. There are 14 residues in the CDR3. The V gene's germline CDR1 is LNHDA and CDR2 SQIVND (reference sequence). The ends lost 3 bases at V and 8 bases at J; junction bases unmatched: 3. DNA for the CDR3: TGTGCCAGTAGTATCCAGGGGGCGGATTCACCCCTCCACTTT. Its protein product is CASSIQGADSPLHF.

This clone was seen just once. The gene calls are TRBV5-1 and TRBJ2-1; 13 nucleotides align to TRBD2. Germline V gene sequence: CDR1 SGHRS, CDR2 YFSETQ. Trimming cost V 3 bases and J 7 bases; bases outside gene matches: 13. There are 18 residues in the CDR3. CDR3 protein: CASSWTSGGPELRNEQFF. DNA of the CDR3: TGCGCCAGCAGCTGGACTAGCGGGGGCCCTGAGTTGCGTAATGAGCAGTTCTTC. Combining the CDR3 with reference TRBV5-1 and TRBJ2-1 gives the whole variable domain KAGVTQTPRYLIKTRGQQVTLSCSPISGHRSVSWYQQTPGQGLQFLFEYFSETQRNKGNFPGRFSGRQFSNSRSEMNVSTLELGDSALYLCASSWTSGGPELRNEQFFGPGTRLTVL.

In the case of this clone: In the same sample, other DNA sequences code for this CDR3. The rearrangement uses TRBV7-2 and TRBJ2-3, with D possibly TRBD2 on 6 matching bases. V was cut by 0 bases and J by 0 bases, with 7 bases left in between. The CDR3 extends over 15 amino acids. CDR1 is SGHTA, CDR2 FQGNSA, per germline. The CDR3 loop reads CASSLAGTSTDTQYF. CDR3 DNA sequence: TGTGCCAGCAGCTTAGCCGGGACTAGCACAGATACGCAGTATTTT.

The V gene is TRBV24-1, the J gene TRBJ2-5, with TRBD2 matching 10 bases. Trimming cost V 1 base and J 0 bases; bases outside gene matches: 4. This CDR3 comprises 17 residues. Germline values: CDR1 KGHDR, CDR2 SFDVKD. CDR3 in amino acids: CATSDFGLAGDQETQYF. The CDR3 DNA reads as TGTGCCACCAGTGATTTCGGGCTAGCGGGGGACCAAGAGACCCAGTACTTC.

This clone was seen just once. The J gene is TRBJ2-3, the V gene TRBV7-3; 10 bases fit TRBD2. There are 15 residues in the CDR3. Germline loops: CDR1 SGHTA, CDR2 FQGTGA. The trim removed 2 bases at V and 5 bases at J, leaving 4 bases unmatched. DNA of the CDR3: TGTGCCAGCAGCTTAGGAGCGGGGGGGCAAGATACGCAGTATTTT. Translated: CASSLGAGGQDTQYF.

V is TRBV27 and J is TRBJ1-2; 7 bases line up with TRBD1. J gave up 4 bases and V 4 bases, and 6 bases lay outside the gene matches. This CDR3 is 14 amino acids long. CDR1 is MNHEY, CDR2 SMNVEV, per germline (reference sequence). CDR3 coding DNA: TGTGCCAGCAGTTCCGCCGACAGGGTCTATGGCTACACCTTC. This sequence encodes CASSSADRVYGYTF.

V usage is TRBV18 and J usage is TRBJ1-1; maybe TRBD1 (5 bases). CDR1 and CDR2 from the germline V gene are KGHSH and LQKENI. Trimming cost V 3 bases and J 1 base, with 12 bases left between them. The CDR3 extends over 15 amino acids. The CDR3 DNA reads as TGTGCCAGCTCACCCCTACGGGACTGGAACACTGAAGCTTTCTTT. Residues: CASSPLRDWNTEAFF.

The chain has TRBV20-1 and TRBJ2-3; 8 nucleotides agree with TRBD2. CDR3 length: 13 residues. Losses at the gene ends were 3 bases for V and 1 base for J; bases not matched to a gene: 0. Germline V gene lookup returns CDR1 DFQATT and CDR2 SNEGSKA (reference sequence). The CDR3 region is CSASSGGTDTQYF. The CDR3 coding sequence is TGCAGTGCTAGTAGCGGGGGCACAGATACGCAGTATTTT.

A few counts support this clone. This rearrangement joins TRBV7-9 to TRBJ1-1; unclear D gene. Germline CDR1 SEHNR, CDR2 FQNEAQ (reference sequence). This CDR3 is built from 10 residues. V shed 5 bases and J shed 11 bases, with 9 bases lying between them. The CDR3 DNA reads as TGTGCCAGCAGCCGCGTAGAGGCTTTCTTT. Encoded protein: CASSRVEAFF.

About this clone: This sample includes further DNA sequences coding for the same CDR3. V and J are TRBV6-2 or TRBV6-3 and TRBJ1-6; weak D call: TRBD1 (5 bases). Per the germline V gene, CDR1 is MNHEY and CDR2 is SVGEGT. V lost 2 bases to trimming and J lost 7 bases, with 9 bases between them. The CDR3 sequence is 14 residues long. CDR3 nucleotide sequence: TGTGCCAGCAGTTACCGGGGGGAGAATTCACCCCTCCACTTT. This encodes CASSYRGENSPLHF.

This sequence joins TRBV5-8 and TRBJ2-3; 8 nucleotides agree with TRBD1. CDR1 SGHTS and CDR2 YDEGEE come from the germline V gene. The CDR3 has 14 amino acids. V dropped 3 bases and J dropped 3; count of bases not matched to a gene: 3. The CDR3 DNA is TGTGCCAGCAGCTCCCGGACAGGGACAGATACGCAGTATTTT. Translating it yields CASSSRTGTDTQYF.